This T cell receptor beta chain stems from a study of control samples from healthy donors and cancer patients. Turning to this clone: This sample also contains other DNA sequences that code for the same CDR3.

Some clones are missing from TCRdb's copy, which holds only in-frame ones; the method was immunoSEQ multiplex PCR. The table records 100,000 to 150,000 clones, roughly 87% of them present only once. What was sequenced was blood. The sequence came from a man younger than 30 in good health.

The CDR3 DNA sequence: TGCGCCAGCAGCTTGGTAGGGTGGGAGACCCAGTACTTC. It codes for CASSLVGWETQYF. The chain has TRBV5-1 and TRBJ2-5, with D hard to call. CDR1 and CDR2 (germline): SGHRS, YFSETQ. This CDR3 spans 13 amino acids. Trimming took 0 bases from V and 5 from J, leaving 8 bases between them.